This T cell receptor beta chain was captured by sequencing in a study of CD8+CD57+ T cells in acquired aplastic anemia. Background on the study: Sorting CD4+ and CD8+ cells gave DNA averaging 3.2 ug. As sequenced from healthy donors, CD4+ cells averaged about 11 million reads. Regarding the study as a whole: Around 27 CD8+ CDR3 sequences occurred in both the patients and the controls. Patients and controls had CD8+ Simpson's diversity values that were not significantly distinct.

Worth noting for this clonotype: No antigen is known for it.

This CDR3 spans 20 amino acids. The V and J ends lost 0 bases and 2 bases respectively, with 24 bases between them. CDR1 is SGHRS, CDR2 YFSETQ, per germline. Genomic DNA provided the template from which TCR beta VDJ and CDR3 profiles were obtained. Via MiXCR, TCRdb re-called the reads, giving one row per CDR3 protein. The data show about 200,000 distinct CDR3 sequences, 30% to 40% seen once. This TCR was recovered from a human donor in good health, serving as a control. This rearrangement joins TRBV5-1 to TRBJ1-3; D is perhaps TRBD1 (5 bases). The sequenced sample consisted of sorted CD4+, CD8+, or CD8+CD57+ T cells (not recorded which) from PBMCs. CDR3 residues: CASSLGRVTGEDEAGNTIYF. The CDR3 bases are TGCGCCAGCAGCTTGGGCAGGGTCACGGGTGAAGATGAGGCTGGAAACACCATATATTTT.